Listed here are 25 T cell receptor beta chains from one sample, sequenced in a study of T cell responses to AZD1222 COVID-19 vaccine. Sequencing used immunoSEQ multiplex PCR; TCRdb keeps in-frame clones, though not all of them. The sample includes roughly 100,000 clones, approximately 89% of them seen just once. The material sequenced was peripheral blood, taken 28 days after the second dose of the MenACWY control vaccine. All receptors derive from an adult who received the MenACWY meningococcal vaccine as a control.

This clone was counted only a few times. The J gene is TRBJ2-7, the V gene TRBV4-1, with 12 bases identical to TRBD2. Unmatched junction bases numbered 12, after V lost 0 bases and J lost 9 bases. The CDR3 totals 17 residues. Germline loops: CDR1 MGHRA, CDR2 YSYEKL. The CDR3 bases are TGCGCCAGCAGCCAAGATTCAGCCACACTAGCGGGGGGCTGGCAGTACTTC. Protein product: CASSQDSATLAGGWQYF.

The chain employs TRBV4-3 and TRBJ2-7; TRBD1 aligns across 10 bases. With 1 base clipped from V and 1 base from J, the junction kept 4 bases outside the gene matches. This CDR3 comprises 16 residues. The germline CDR1 and CDR2 sequences are LGHNA and YSLEER. CDR3 region: CASSQVGDRGSYEQYF. CDR3 coding DNA: TGCGCCAGCAGCCAAGTAGGGGACAGGGGTTCCTACGAGCAGTACTTC.

There are a few counts of this clone. The CDR3 spells CASSITSSNQPQHF. The CDR3 DNA reads TGTGCCAGTAGTATCACTAGTAGCAATCAGCCCCAGCATTTT. This chain uses TRBV19 with TRBJ1-5; D is undetermined. CDR1 is LNHDA, CDR2 SQIVND, per germline (reference sequence). The CDR3 runs to 14 residues. V lost 3 bases and J lost 0, with 6 bases in between.

V is TRBV5-4 and J is TRBJ2-7; 11 nucleotides align to TRBD2. Germline V gene sequence: CDR1 SGHNT, CDR2 YYREEE (reference sequence). The junction had 6 bases not matched to a gene; V was cut back by 4 bases and J by 3 bases. This CDR3 region has 15 residues. In DNA, the CDR3 is TGTGCCAGCAGCGCACCTAGCGGGGGGTTCTACGAGCAGTACTTC. Amino acid sequence: CASSAPSGGFYEQYF.

The genes are TRBV15 and TRBJ2-5, with D possibly being TRBD1 (6 bases). This CDR3 is 14 amino acids long. The germline V gene encodes CDR1 LNHNV and CDR2 YYDKDF (reference sequence). V gave up 1 base and J gave up 2 bases, with 8 bases separating them. CDR3 DNA sequence: TGTGCCACCAGCAGAGGGGGGCCGCAAGAGACCCAGTACTTC. Amino acids: CATSRGGPQETQYF.

The chain couples TRBV28 to TRBJ1-6, with D tentatively TRBD1 (6 bases). Germline V gives CDR1 MDHEN, CDR2 SYDVKM. The length of the CDR3 is 12 residues. Between the trimmed V and J ends, which lost 5 bases and 13 bases, there was a span of 12 bases. The CDR3 loop is CASSTPTGPLHF. CDR3 coding DNA: TGTGCCAGCAGTACACCGACAGGTCCCCTCCACTTT.

This chain joins TRBV11-3 and TRBJ2-7; the match to TRBD1 covers 7 bases. CDR3 length: 15 residues. The ends lost 0 bases at V and 3 bases at J; junction bases unmatched: 5. CDR1 SGHNT and CDR2 YENEEA come from the germline V gene. CDR3 DNA sequence: TGTGCCAGCAGCTTAGATGGAGCAGGGGGCTACGAGCAGTACTTC. Amino acid sequence: CASSLDGAGGYEQYF.

The CDR3 reads CASSDRVGYGYTF. The CDR3 region has the DNA TGTGCCAGCAGCGACAGGGTGGGGTATGGCTACACCTTC. The gene calls are TRBV6-2 or TRBV6-3 and TRBJ1-2, with TRBD1 matching 7 bases. Trimming removed 6 bases from V and 5 bases from J; junction bases left unmatched: 6. The CDR3 sequence is 13 residues long. The germline CDR1 and CDR2 sequences are MNHEY and SVGEGT.

The gene calls are TRBV3-1 (or the pseudogene TRBV3-2) and TRBJ2-2; TRBD2 matches at 15 bases. In germline, CDR1 is LGHDT, CDR2 YNNKEL (reference sequence). V trimming: 4 bases; J trimming: 1 base; junction bases outside the gene matches: 4. The CDR3 loop spans 18 amino acids. The CDR3 DNA reads as TGTGCCAGCAGCCCGGGACTAGCGGGGGGACGGAACACCGGGGAGCTGTTTTTT. It codes for CASSPGLAGGRNTGELFF.

The chain has TRBV11-2 and TRBJ2-3, with 8 bases identical to TRBD1. The CDR3 spans 17 residues. CDR1 and CDR2 (germline): SGHAT, FQNNGV. V shed 1 base, J shed 0 bases, and the junction held 6 bases outside the gene matches. The CDR3 DNA reads as TGTGCCAGCAGCTTAGGTGCAGGGGGCTGGAGCACAGATACGCAGTATTTT. Translation gives CASSLGAGGWSTDTQYF.

This clone was found a few times. The V gene is TRBV19, the J gene TRBJ2-1, with 7 bases aligning to TRBD1. The CDR3 extends over 11 amino acids. V dropped 5 bases and J dropped 14; count of bases not matched to a gene: 6. Germline V CDR1 and CDR2: LNHDA, SQIVND (reference sequence). The CDR3 is CASSEGALEFF. The CDR3 DNA follows: TGTGCCAGTAGTGAGGGGGCTTTAGAGTTCTTC.

This rearrangement joins TRBV12-3 or TRBV12-4 to TRBJ2-1, with 9 bases matching TRBD1. Trimming at V came to 6 bases and at J to 8 bases, leaving 2 bases not matched to a gene. The length of the CDR3 is 12 residues. CDR3 in amino acids: CASRTGGYEQFF. The DNA of the CDR3 is TGTGCCAGCAGGACAGGGGGATATGAGCAGTTCTTC.

This clone has a handful of counts. The chain joins TRBV3-1 (or the pseudogene TRBV3-2) to TRBJ1-2; no firm D call. Germline V CDR1 and CDR2: LGHDT, YNNKEL (reference sequence). V was shortened by 3 bases and J by 4 bases, with 9 bases between the two germline ends. CDR3 length equals 13 residues. The CDR3 region has the DNA TGTGCCAGCAGCCATCAAGGGTCCTATGGCTACACCTTC. This codes for CASSHQGSYGYTF.

This chain connects TRBV28 to TRBJ2-7, with D maybe TRBD1 (6 bases). Trimming stripped 10 bases from V and 2 bases from J, with 15 bases between. The CDR3 extends over 13 amino acids. Germline lookup yields CDR1 MDHEN and CDR2 SYDVKM. The CDR3 DNA reads TGTGCCACCGAATCAGGGGCCACCTACGAGCAGTACTTC. Translating gives CATESGATYEQYF.

V and J are TRBV9 and TRBJ1-6; D is perhaps TRBD1 (6 bases). CDR3 length: 14 amino acids. Trimming took off 6 bases at V and 7 bases at J, with 14 bases between the two ends. From germline, CDR1 is SGDLS and CDR2 YYNGEE. CDR3 sequence (DNA): TGTGCCAGCACTCGCGGGGGCAAGAATTCACCCCTCCACTTT. It specifies CASTRGGKNSPLHF.

V is TRBV7-8 and J is TRBJ2-5, with D unclear. V shed 5 bases and J shed 2 bases, with 15 bases lying between them. The CDR3 totals 15 residues. CDR1 is SGHVS, CDR2 FQNEAQ, per germline. DNA of the CDR3: TGTGCCAGCAGCCCGAATCGGGTACGGCAAGAGACCCAGTACTTC. It is translated as CASSPNRVRQETQYF.

This clone was picked up one time. The rearrangement joins TRBV28 to TRBJ1-6; D may be TRBD1 (6 bases). Germline CDR1 and CDR2: MDHEN and SYDVKM. The V end lost 6 bases, the J end lost 6 bases, and 6 bases lay between the germline ends. The CDR3 is made up of 12 amino acids. The CDR3 is CASRQGNSPLHF. CDR3 coding DNA: TGTGCCAGCAGACAGGGTAATTCACCCCTCCACTTT.

In its sample, this clone was seen once. The chain links TRBV2 to TRBJ2-5; no clear D. Germline V gene data show CDR1 as SNHLY and CDR2 as FYNNEI. This CDR3 has 12 amino acids. V was cut by 4 bases and J by 2 bases, with 5 bases left in between. CDR3 nucleotides: TGTGCCAGCAGTGCCAGGCAAGAGACCCAGTACTTC. Its protein product is CASSARQETQYF.

V and J are TRBV7-2 and TRBJ2-7; TRBD2 might be the D (7 bases). The CDR3 runs 16 residues. Germline V gene data show CDR1 as SGHTA and CDR2 as FQGNSA. The V and J ends lost 5 bases and 4 bases respectively, with 21 bases between them. In DNA form, the CDR3 reads TGTGCCAGCAGCCTAGGGGATCAGGGGCGGGGGTACGAGCAGTACTTC. Its translation: CASSLGDQGRGYEQYF.

The chain has TRBV18 and TRBJ1-1, with TRBD1 as a possible D gene (5 bases). The CDR3 loop spans 14 amino acids. Looked up from germline, CDR1 is KGHSH and CDR2 is LQKENI. V shed 5 bases and J shed 0 bases, with 10 bases lying between them. The CDR3 is CASSSGPVNTEAFF. In DNA, the CDR3 is TGTGCCAGCTCATCGGGACCGGTGAACACTGAAGCTTTCTTT. Variable domain in full (rest from reference TRBV18 and TRBJ1-1): NAGVMQNPRHLVRRRGQEARLRCSPMKGHSHVYWYRQLPEEGLKFMVYLQKENIIDESGMPKERFSAEFPKEGPSILRIQQVVRGDSAAYFCASSSGPVNTEAFFGQGTRLTVV.

The chain joins TRBV7-9 to TRBJ2-2; 9 bases match TRBD2. The CDR3 is made up of 15 amino acids. Germline trimming cut 6 bases from V and 4 bases from J; bases unmatched to any gene: 6. The germline V gene has CDR1 SEHNR and CDR2 FQNEAQ (reference sequence). The CDR3 nucleotides are TGTGCCAGCAGGGAGAGCGGGGGGACCACCGGGGAGCTGTTTTTT. Its translation: CASRESGGTTGELFF.

The chain carries TRBV27 and TRBJ2-7; 10 positions match TRBD1. Germline V gene data show CDR1 as MNHEY and CDR2 as SMNVEV (reference sequence). Trimming cost V 6 bases and J 4 bases; bases outside gene matches: 3. The CDR3 totals 13 residues. Here the CDR3 DNA reads TGTGCCAGCAGCCGGGACAGGGGATACGAGCAGTACTTC. Protein: CASSRDRGYEQYF.

The chain combines TRBV4-1 with TRBJ1-5; no clear D. Germline CDR1 and CDR2: MGHRA and YSYEKL. Between the trimmed V and J ends, which lost 2 bases and 9 bases, there was a span of 17 bases. This CDR3 has 15 residues. In DNA form, the CDR3 reads TGCGCCAGCAGCCAAAGGTTGGGAGGTGAGGTGCCCCAGCATTTT. It encodes CASSQRLGGEVPQHF.

The chain links TRBV9 to TRBJ2-3; 16 positions match TRBD2. The CDR3 runs to 18 residues. Germline CDR1 SGDLS, CDR2 YYNGEE. Trimming took 3 bases from V and 5 from J; bases not matched to a gene: 9. CDR3 loop: CASSGRGLAGGPGDTQYF. The CDR3 nucleotides are TGTGCCAGCAGCGGACGGGGACTAGCGGGGGGGCCCGGAGATACGCAGTATTTT.

This chain uses TRBV7-9 with TRBJ2-3, with D possibly being TRBD1 (6 bases). Germline lookup yields CDR1 SEHNR and CDR2 FQNEAQ (reference sequence). Trimming pared 1 base from V and 0 bases from J, leaving 17 bases between. The length of the CDR3 is 18 residues. The CDR3 coding sequence is TGTGCCAGCAGCTTAGTTGGCGTGGGGGCCGTGAGCACAGATACGCAGTATTTT. This translates into CASSLVGVGAVSTDTQYF.